The TCR beta chain under discussion was sequenced for a study of lymphopenia after photon versus proton radiotherapy. Repertoires were generated with immunoSEQ multiplex PCR, while TCRdb's copy carries only in-frame clones and drops some. The table lists some 170,000 clones, more than 85% of them singletons. Points on this clone: The target antigen is unknown.

Points from the study as a whole: Post-nadir diversity loss with photons came from oligoclonal expansion, particularly CD8+ Temra cells. Only patients who died were analyzed for survival; proton advantage is unproven. Photon-treated patients lost naive T cells and TCR diversity; proton-treated stayed stable.

This TCR came from a man aged 50-60 years with gastric cancer. The sequenced sample was peripheral blood, obtained from a patient treated with photon-based radiotherapy.

CDR3: CASSFRASHYEQYF. CDR3 bases: TGTGCCAGCAGTTTTCGAGCGTCTCACTACGAGCAGTACTTC. This chain links TRBV28 with TRBJ2-7; D is undetermined. Germline V gene lookup returns CDR1 MDHEN and CDR2 SYDVKM. The CDR3 totals 14 residues. With 3 bases removed from V and 3 bases from J, the gap between germline ends came to 12 bases.